The clone carrying this T cell receptor (beta chain) was seen a few times. The antigen is unknown. This sample is part of a study of T cells in Graves' hyperthyroidism and ophthalmopathy. Uncontrolled infection, other autoimmune disease, pregnancy and lactation each barred patients from inclusion. RNA transcripts yielded amplified TCR beta CDR3 regions. HTBI primers were employed in a first-round RT-PCR of the TCR CDR3. MiXCR was run by TCRdb on the multiplex PCR reads, yielding one entry per CDR3 protein. The table includes under 300,000 distinct CDR3 sequences, roughly 14% detected once. General study results and limits: Separating ophthalmopathy from stable hyperthyroidism was achieved by a 13 V-J model. Blood also held most thyroid clonotypes expanded beyond 0.001.

Germline CDR1 is MGHRA and CDR2 is YSYEKL. The length of the CDR3 is 15 residues. With 5 bases clipped from V and 2 bases from J, the junction kept 7 bases outside the gene matches. This clonotype originated in a woman aged 40 to 50 with Graves' hyperthyroidism that later progressed to Graves' ophthalmopathy. Sequenced sample: blood. This chain uses TRBV4-1 with TRBJ2-7; 9 positions agree with TRBD1. The CDR3 sequence: CASSWVGTGPYEQYF. The CDR3 nucleotides are TGCGCCAGCAGCTGGGTCGGGACAGGGCCCTACGAGCAGTACTTC.